This T cell receptor (beta chain) stems from a study of T cells in Graves' hyperthyroidism and ophthalmopathy. The CDR3 regions of TCR beta were amplified from RNA transcripts. A set of HTBI primers served as the primers for a first-round RT-PCR of the TCR CDR3. TCRdb independently ran MiXCR on the multiplex PCR reads; one entry per CDR3 protein. The top ten hold less than 9.5% of the sample, which has 650,000 to 800,000 distinct CDR3 sequences, 45% seen once. Germline CDR1 reads ENHRY; CDR2 reads SYGVKD. This CDR3 spans 14 amino acids. The ends were cut back, 10 bases at V and 0 bases at J, with 15 bases in the middle.

The sequencing sample was made of peripheral blood or thyroid tissue (not recorded which). The TCR originated in an adult man with Graves' disease, either hyperthyroidism or ophthalmopathy (not recorded which). This chain joins TRBV10-3 and TRBJ1-1; no firm D call. The DNA of the CDR3 is TGTGCCAGCTCAGTGAGAGAAATGAACACTGAAGCTTTCTTT. Encoded protein: CASSVREMNTEAFF.